The 22 T cell receptor beta chains given below trace back to one sample, sequenced in a study of beta chain features in type 1 diabetes. General study points: Researchers report that Type 1 diabetes patients had moderately but significantly shorter TCRB CDR3s across all four CD4+ subsets.

The investigators reverse transcribed all of the isolated RNA, so they sequenced expressed TCRB transcripts. Libraries were prepared by immunoSEQ multiplex PCR; TCRdb keeps only in-frame clonotypes and omits some of them. The table includes hundreds of thousands of clones, over 7% detected once. The antigens of these receptors remain unknown. The specimen was central memory CD4+ T cells from blood. The receptors originated from a young man with type 1 diabetes.

This clone has more than one count but fewer than ten. This may be a read error, as it is one base from a much larger clone. Other DNA sequences from this sample encode an identical CDR3 as well. V gene TRBV6-6 combines with J gene TRBJ2-7, with 8 bases that match TRBD1. The CDR3 runs 12 residues. Trimming took 6 bases from V and 3 from J; bases not matched to a gene: 1. CDR1 MNHNY and CDR2 SVGAGI come from the germline V gene (reference sequence). The CDR3 DNA sequence: TGTGCCAGCAGCGGACAGGGCTACGAGCAGTACTTC. This gives the protein CASSGQGYEQYF.

This clone was picked up a small number of times. The chain employs TRBV7-2 and TRBJ2-1, with 8 bases matching TRBD1. CDR1 and CDR2 (germline): SGHTA, FQGNSA. The V segment lost 6 bases and the J segment 2 bases; nucleotides outside the gene matches: 6. The CDR3 sequence is 15 residues long. CDR3 sequence (DNA): TGTGCCAGCAGGTTAATGACAGGGGCCTACAATGAGCAGTTCTTC. It codes for CASRLMTGAYNEQFF. The variable domain in full, completed from reference TRBV7-2 and TRBJ2-1, reads GAGVSQSPSNKVTEKGKDVELRCDPISGHTALYWYRQSLGQGLEFLIYFQGNSAPDKSGLPSDRFSAERTGGSVSTLTIQRTQQEDSAVYLCASRLMTGAYNEQFFGPGTRLTVL.

This clone has a handful of counts. Other nucleotide sequences in the sample specify the same CDR3. The chain employs TRBV20-1 and TRBJ1-5, with D unresolved. This CDR3 region has 10 residues. V lost 5 bases, J lost 5 bases, and 4 bases lay in between. Germline V gene lookup returns CDR1 DFQATT and CDR2 SNEGSKA (reference sequence). Here the CDR3 reads CSAGYQPQHF. CDR3 sequence (DNA): TGCAGTGCTGGTTATCAGCCCCAGCATTTT.

This clone was seen only a few times. Within the sample, other DNA sequences also encode this same CDR3. The genes are TRBV7-2 and TRBJ1-1; D unresolved. The CDR3 is made up of 14 amino acids. Trimming removed 1 base from V and 1 base from J, with 7 bases in between. Germline CDR1 SGHTA, CDR2 FQGNSA. CDR3 amino acids: CASSLVEGNTEAFF. The CDR3 DNA reads TGTGCCAGCAGCTTAGTGGAGGGGAACACTGAAGCTTTCTTT.

The chain combines TRBV5-4 with TRBJ1-2; no firm D call. Germline loops: CDR1 SGHNT, CDR2 YYREEE (reference sequence). Trimming removed 1 base at V and 5 bases at J, with 24 bases between. This CDR3 region has 18 residues. CDR3 bases: TGTGCCAGCAGCTTGAACGGAGGAGCCCAGGCCTTGACTTATGGCTACACCTTC. Protein: CASSLNGGAQALTYGYTF.

The V gene is TRBV6-6, the J gene TRBJ2-2, with D possibly matching TRBD1 (5 bases). Germline V lookup: CDR1 MNHNY, CDR2 SVGAGI (reference sequence). The CDR3 contains 15 residues. The germline V and J ends were trimmed by 6 bases and 0 bases, with 11 bases remaining between them. DNA for the CDR3: TGTGCCAGCAGCCCCGGACAAGCGAACACCGGGGAGCTGTTTTTT. Protein product: CASSPGQANTGELFF.

The CDR3: CASSPPGQGLVYGYTF. Written as DNA, the CDR3 is TGTGCCAGCTCACCACCCGGACAGGGGCTGGTCTATGGCTACACCTTC. The J gene is TRBJ1-2, the V gene TRBV18; 9 nucleotides agree with TRBD1. V shed 0 bases, J shed 4 bases, and the junction held 6 bases outside the gene matches. This CDR3 has 16 amino acids. Germline CDR1 and CDR2: KGHSH and LQKENI.

V is TRBV5-6 and J is TRBJ1-1, with D unclear. Germline V gives CDR1 SGHDT, CDR2 YYEEEE. Trimming pared 2 bases from V and 7 bases from J, leaving 6 bases between. CDR3 length equals 11 residues. CDR3 sequence (DNA): TGTGCCAGCAGCTTCGACGATGAAGCTTTCTTT. It specifies CASSFDDEAFF.

To note about this clone: One end of the junction varies from germline; a read error may be responsible. The gene calls are TRBV11-2 and TRBJ2-5; 7 nucleotides align to TRBD2. This CDR3 region has 13 residues. The V gene's germline CDR1 is SGHAT and CDR2 FQNNGV. CDR3 in DNA: TGTGCCAGCAGATGGGACTACCAAGCGACCCAGTACTTC. Its translation is CASRWDYQATQYF.

This chain connects TRBV9 to TRBJ2-7; the match to TRBD1 covers 12 bases. CDR1 and CDR2 from the germline V gene are SGDLS and YYNGEE. The CDR3 is made up of 15 amino acids. Trimming cost V 3 bases and J 2 bases; bases outside gene matches: 3. The CDR3 here is CASSAGQGAPYEQYF. CDR3 DNA sequence: TGTGCCAGCAGCGCGGGACAGGGGGCGCCCTACGAGCAGTACTTC.

V usage is TRBV4-3 and J usage is TRBJ2-5, with 8 bases lining up with TRBD1. This CDR3 spans 18 amino acids. CDR1 LGHNA and CDR2 YSLEER come from the germline V gene. V shed 4 bases, J shed 5 bases, and the junction held 18 bases outside the gene matches. The CDR3 DNA reads TGCGCCAGCAGCCGGGGCGTATCCAACAGGGGGAGTTGGGAGACCCAGTACTTC. It is translated as CASSRGVSNRGSWETQYF.

The gene calls are TRBV7-2 and TRBJ1-2; TRBD1 matches at 8 bases. J gave up 4 bases and V 5 bases, and 12 bases lay outside the gene matches. Germline V gene data show CDR1 as SGHTA and CDR2 as FQGNSA. CDR3 length: 16 residues. This CDR3 is CASSKRADRGVYGYTF. The CDR3, as DNA: TGTGCCAGCAGCAAAAGGGCCGACAGGGGTGTCTATGGCTACACCTTC. Filled out from reference TRBV7-2 and TRBJ1-2, the complete variable domain reads GAGVSQSPSNKVTEKGKDVELRCDPISGHTALYWYRQSLGQGLEFLIYFQGNSAPDKSGLPSDRFSAERTGGSVSTLTIQRTQQEDSAVYLCASSKRADRGVYGYTFGSGTRLTVV.

This clone was observed a few times. Written as DNA, the CDR3 is TGTGCCAGTAGTATGTCGGGCAGGGCGAGCACAGATACGCAGTATTTT. Its protein product is CASSMSGRASTDTQYF. The J gene is TRBJ2-3, the V gene TRBV19; TRBD1 might be the D (5 bases). The CDR3 consists of 16 residues. Germline lookup yields CDR1 LNHDA and CDR2 SQIVND (reference sequence). Trimming pared 3 bases from V and 0 bases from J, leaving 13 bases between. Supplemented by reference TRBV19 and TRBJ2-3, the full variable domain reads DGGITQSPKYLFRKEGQNVTLSCEQNLNHDAMYWYRQDPGQGLRLIYYSQIVNDFQKGDIAEGYSVSREKKESFPLTVTSAQKNPTAFYLCASSMSGRASTDTQYFGPGTRLTVL.

V gene TRBV11-2 combines with J gene TRBJ2-5; D is tentatively TRBD1 or TRBD2 (5 bases each). Germline CDR1 and CDR2: SGHAT and FQNNGV. The germline V and J ends were trimmed by 4 bases and 3 bases, with 12 bases remaining between them. The CDR3 contains 14 residues. In DNA, the CDR3 is TGTGCCAGCAGCTCCCGGGACCATAAAGAGACCCAGTACTTC. It codes for CASSSRDHKETQYF.

CDR3 loop: CASIASVSYEQYF. The DNA for the CDR3 is TGTGCCAGCATCGCTAGCGTCTCCTACGAGCAGTACTTC. This chain uses TRBV2 with TRBJ2-7, with TRBD2 as a possible D gene (6 bases). The CDR3 spans 13 residues. The germline V gene encodes CDR1 SNHLY and CDR2 FYNNEI. V dropped 7 bases and J dropped 0 bases, with 10 bases sitting between them.

The V call is TRBV4-3, the J call TRBJ1-1; TRBD1 aligns across 9 bases. The J segment lost 6 bases and the V segment lost 0 bases, leaving 11 bases of the junction unmatched. The CDR3 runs 17 residues. Looked up from germline, CDR1 is LGHNA and CDR2 is YSLEER. The CDR3 DNA follows: TGCGCCAGCAGCCAAGATGCCAGGACAGGGGAGTGGGCTGAAGCTTTCTTT. Protein: CASSQDARTGEWAEAFF.

The V and J genes are TRBV27 and TRBJ2-7; no clear D. This CDR3 has 16 amino acids. Germline V gene data show CDR1 as MNHEY and CDR2 as SMNVEV (reference sequence). The ends were cut back, 4 bases at V and 1 base at J, with 17 bases in the middle. The CDR3 DNA reads as TGTGCCAGCAGTTCGACCCATGTTAAGGGATCCTACGAGCAGTACTTC. It translates to CASSSTHVKGSYEQYF.

The rearrangement uses TRBV5-6 and TRBJ2-1, with D hard to call. The germline V gene encodes CDR1 SGHDT and CDR2 YYEEEE. The length of the CDR3 is 14 residues. The V end was cut by 1 base, the J end by 5 bases, with 10 bases between. The chain's CDR3 is CASSLLSGDNEQFF. For the CDR3, the DNA is TGTGCCAGCAGCTTGTTATCAGGTGACAATGAGCAGTTCTTC.

This clone showed up many times. The chain couples TRBV28 to TRBJ2-3, with 8 bases that match TRBD1. The CDR3 totals 14 residues. V was pared by 6 bases and J by 3 bases, with 5 bases of the junction left unmatched. Germline V gene sequence: CDR1 MDHEN, CDR2 SYDVKM. The CDR3 region has the DNA TGTGCCAGCAGGTCAGGGGGCGGGACAGATACGCAGTATTTT. This gives the protein CASRSGGGTDTQYF.

This clone was seen a handful of times. The chain has TRBV7-2 and TRBJ1-5; no firm D call. Per the germline V gene, CDR1 is SGHTA and CDR2 is FQGNSA. The CDR3 covers 14 residues. Trimming pared 2 bases from V and 2 bases from J, leaving 7 bases between. CDR3 DNA sequence: TGTGCCAGCAGCTTATTGTTTGGCAATCAGCCCCAGCATTTT. This codes for CASSLLFGNQPQHF.

The chain joins TRBV6-1 to TRBJ1-6, with D perhaps matching TRBD1 (5 bases). The germline CDR1 and CDR2 sequences are MNHNS and SASEGT. Trimming took 2 bases from V and 7 from J, leaving 9 bases between them. The CDR3 has 14 amino acids. The CDR3 DNA reads as TGTGCCAGCAGTGAACGACAGCGAAATTCACCCCTCCACTTT. Its protein is CASSERQRNSPLHF.

The chain links TRBV5-1 to TRBJ2-7; D uncertain. Germline CDR1 and CDR2: SGHRS and YFSETQ. Trimming pared 0 bases from V and 6 bases from J, leaving 19 bases between. The length of the CDR3 is 16 residues. The CDR3: CASSLGNSGALGEQYF. The CDR3 nucleotides are TGCGCCAGCAGCTTGGGTAATTCAGGTGCCCTGGGCGAGCAGTACTTC.